This T cell receptor (beta chain) emerged from a study of T cell responses to AZD1222 COVID-19 vaccine. Background on the study: Pooling was applied to second doses at about 4 or about 12 weeks.

Generated by immunoSEQ multiplex PCR, the TCRdb table keeps only in-frame clones and is missing some. In the table there are 100,000 or so clones, 70% to 90% of which are singletons. The study, taken as a whole, reports: Most donors were white British, females outnumbered males, and clonal diversity was possibly underestimated. Unmutated variant regions reportedly attract nearly half of all spike-specific TCRs.

This clone occurred a few times. Its antigen remains unknown. This sample comprised peripheral blood, obtained on day 0 of AZD1222 vaccination. The sequence came from an adult in good health.

DNA for the CDR3: TGTGCCAGTAGTACCGGCCTAGAGTACTTC. As protein: CASSTGLEYF. The chain links TRBV19 to TRBJ2-4; D is unresolved. The CDR3 is 10 amino acids. V was cut by 4 bases and J by 14 bases, with 9 bases left in between. From germline, CDR1 is LNHDA and CDR2 SQIVND (reference sequence). Combining the CDR3 with reference TRBV19 and TRBJ2-4 gives the whole variable domain DGGITQSPKYLFRKEGQNVTLSCEQNLNHDAMYWYRQDPGQGLRLIYYSQIVNDFQKGDIAEGYSVSREKKESFPLTVTSAQKNPTAFYLCASSTGLEYFGAGTRLSVL.